This is a list of T cell receptor beta chains from one sample in a study of regulatory T cells in long-lasting Graves disease. TCRdb analysed the multiplex PCR reads with MiXCR anew, one entry per CDR3 protein. The sample lists a few hundred thousand distinct CDR3 sequences, roughly 21% occurring once. The sample in question was peripheral blood mononuclear cells (PBMCs), obtained at new diagnosis, from a patient treated with antithyroid drugs. The receptors derive from a female donor with Graves disease. Both conserved end residues are part of each CDR3. D genes are given only for firm matches. Size is stated for part of the rows, as once, few or many counts, or as a class when the clone is expanded.

CDR3 DNA: TGTGCCAGCTCACCCCCGCCCAATTCACCCCTCCACTTT
CDR3 protein: CASSPPPNSPLHF
clone size: many
V gene: TRBV18
D gene: .
J gene: TRBJ1-6

CDR3 DNA: TGTGCCAGCAGCCAAGATCTGGGATCCACTGAAGCTTTCTTT
CDR3 protein: CASSQDLGSTEAFF
clone size: many
V gene: TRBV4-2
D gene: .
J gene: TRBJ1-1

CDR3 DNA: TGCGCCAGCAGCCTCGGGCAGGCCGAGCAGTACTTC
CDR3 protein: CASSLGQAEQYF
clone size: many
V gene: TRBV5-1
D gene: .
J gene: TRBJ2-7

CDR3 DNA: TGCAGTGCTAGAGATGAAGGGAGGAGTTCTGAAAAACTGTTTTTT
CDR3 protein: CSARDEGRSSEKLFF
clone size: many
V gene: TRBV20-1
D gene: .
J gene: TRBJ1-4

CDR3 DNA: TGTGCCAGCAGTTACCCAGGGGGCAAATACGAGCAGTACTTC
CDR3 protein: CASSYPGGKYEQYF
clone size: many
V gene: TRBV6-9
D gene: TRBD1
J gene: TRBJ2-7

CDR3 DNA: TGTGCCACCAGCTGGGGACCGCCGAATAATGAAAAACTGTTTTTT
CDR3 protein: CATSWGPPNNEKLFF
clone size: many
V gene: TRBV15
D gene: .
J gene: TRBJ1-4

CDR3 DNA: TGTGCCAGCAGTTTATCTAGCGGGAGGGCCGATGAGCAGTTCTTC
CDR3 protein: CASSLSSGRADEQFF
clone size: many
V gene: TRBV27
D gene: TRBD2
J gene: TRBJ2-1

CDR3 DNA: TGTGCCAGCAGCCCGACAGGGGGCACAGATACGCAGTATTTT
CDR3 protein: CASSPTGGTDTQYF
clone size: many
V gene: TRBV12-3/TRBV12-4
D gene: TRBD1
J gene: TRBJ2-3

CDR3 DNA: TGTGCCAGCAGTAGGGGGACTAGGCAACACCACAATGAGCAGTTCTTC
CDR3 protein: CASSRGTRQHHNEQFF
clone size: many
V gene: TRBV6-2/TRBV6-3
D gene: TRBD2
J gene: TRBJ2-1

CDR3 DNA: TGTGCCACCAGCAGAGGACAGGCCCCAGATACGCAGTATTTT
CDR3 protein: CATSRGQAPDTQYF
clone size: many
V gene: TRBV15
D gene: .
J gene: TRBJ2-3

CDR3 DNA: TGTGCCAGCAGCCGGGAGGCAGGGGGCCCCATTTATGGCTACACCTTC
CDR3 protein: CASSREAGGPIYGYTF
clone size: many
V gene: TRBV6-1
D gene: TRBD1
J gene: TRBJ1-2

CDR3 DNA: TGTGCCAGCAGCCAACAGTGGTCGGAGCAGTACTTC
CDR3 protein: CASSQQWSEQYF
clone size: .
V gene: TRBV3-1
D gene: .
J gene: TRBJ2-7

CDR3 DNA: TGTGCCAGCAGTGAAGACCCAGATCCCATCGAGCAGTACTTC
CDR3 protein: CASSEDPDPIEQYF
clone size: many
V gene: TRBV2
D gene: .
J gene: TRBJ2-7

CDR3 DNA: TGTGCCAGCAGCCTAGCGGGCAGGGCTAATTCACCCCTCCACTTT
CDR3 protein: CASSLAGRANSPLHF
clone size: many
V gene: TRBV7-9
D gene: .
J gene: TRBJ1-6

CDR3 DNA: TGCAGTGCTAACAGGGTAGTTATCGGCTACACCTTC
CDR3 protein: CSANRVVIGYTF
clone size: many
V gene: TRBV20-1
D gene: .
J gene: TRBJ1-2

CDR3 DNA: TGTGCCAGCTCAACCGGGGGTCGGATCTCTGGAAACACCATATATTTT
CDR3 protein: CASSTGGRISGNTIYF
clone size: .
V gene: TRBV7-2
D gene: .
J gene: TRBJ1-3

CDR3 DNA: TGTGCCAGCAGTGAAGCGCACAGGGGAACCGGGGAGCTGTTTTTT
CDR3 protein: CASSEAHRGTGELFF
clone size: .
V gene: TRBV2
D gene: TRBD1
J gene: TRBJ2-2

CDR3 DNA: TGTGCCAGCAGCTTGAATGCGTGGGGGGCCTACAATGAGCAGTTCTTC
CDR3 protein: CASSLNAWGAYNEQFF
clone size: .
V gene: TRBV5-5
D gene: .
J gene: TRBJ2-1

CDR3 DNA: TGTGCCAGCAGCCTGAATTCCCCGGAGCAGTACTTC
CDR3 protein: CASSLNSPEQYF
clone size: many
V gene: TRBV11-2
D gene: .
J gene: TRBJ2-7

CDR3 DNA: TGCAGCGTTCCCCGGGACAGCTCAGTGGAGGAGCAGTACTTC
CDR3 protein: CSVPRDSSVEEQYF
clone size: many
V gene: TRBV29-1
D gene: TRBD1
J gene: TRBJ2-7

CDR3 DNA: TGTGCCAGCAGCTTGGATGGCGCAGATACGCAGTATTTT
CDR3 protein: CASSLDGADTQYF
clone size: .
V gene: TRBV7-6
D gene: .
J gene: TRBJ2-3

CDR3 DNA: TGTGCCAGCAGTATACAGGGCGGTAGCGGCAATCAGCCCCAGCATTTT
CDR3 protein: CASSIQGGSGNQPQHF
clone size: many
V gene: TRBV6-1
D gene: .
J gene: TRBJ1-5

CDR3 DNA: TGTGCCAGCAGCGTCCACGGAGAGGGTTCAAATGGCTACACCTTC
CDR3 protein: CASSVHGEGSNGYTF
clone size: .
V gene: TRBV9
D gene: .
J gene: TRBJ1-2

CDR3 DNA: TGTGCCAGCACCTTGACTAGCGGGGGGATTGCAGATACGCAGTATTTT
CDR3 protein: CASTLTSGGIADTQYF
clone size: few
V gene: TRBV2
D gene: TRBD2
J gene: TRBJ2-3

CDR3 DNA: TGTGCCAGCAGTTTATTCCGGGGCGGGGAGACCCAGTACTTC
CDR3 protein: CASSLFRGGETQYF
clone size: many
V gene: TRBV28
D gene: .
J gene: TRBJ2-5

CDR3 DNA: TGTGCCAGCAGCCGTACTACTGGACAGGGGGCAACAGATACGCAGTATTTT
CDR3 protein: CASSRTTGQGATDTQYF
clone size: many
V gene: TRBV7-2
D gene: TRBD1
J gene: TRBJ2-3

CDR3 DNA: TGTGCCAGCAGCCCAGCCCTGACCGGCGGCTACACCTTC
CDR3 protein: CASSPALTGGYTF
clone size: .
V gene: TRBV5-5
D gene: .
J gene: TRBJ1-2

CDR3 DNA: TGTGCCAGCTCAGTCGCGAACACCGGGGAGCTGTTTTTT
CDR3 protein: CASSVANTGELFF
clone size: many
V gene: TRBV18
D gene: .
J gene: TRBJ2-2

CDR3 DNA: TGTGCCAGCAGCCAAACTAGCGGGAGGATTAATGAGCAGTTCTTC
CDR3 protein: CASSQTSGRINEQFF
clone size: .
V gene: TRBV7-9
D gene: TRBD2
J gene: TRBJ2-1

CDR3 DNA: TGCAGTGCTATACAGGGGTTCGATAATTCACCCCTCCACTTT
CDR3 protein: CSAIQGFDNSPLHF
clone size: many
V gene: TRBV20-1
D gene: TRBD1
J gene: TRBJ1-6